This T cell receptor (beta chain) was sequenced during a study of blood T cells in healthy people across ages. Next came a second PCR, run for roughly 7 to 12 cycles, which used a sample-barcoded 5' primer along with a J-beta primer mix. MiXCR, applied by TCRdb to the 5' RACE reads, yields one record per CDR3 protein. The sample gives some 560,000 distinct CDR3 sequences, over 25% of which show up once; approximately 3.3% is in the top ten. The CDR3 is made up of 16 amino acids. V lost 5 bases to trimming and J lost 4 bases, with 17 bases between them. Germline-derived CDR1 and CDR2 are SEHNR and FQNEAQ (reference sequence). The sample also formed part of further work on T cells of mothers and their children. As that study records: Sequencing returned over 8.5 million TCR beta CDR3 reads per mother and roughly 3.1 million per child. Slightly higher overlap, not significant, was seen in related mother-child pairs than in unrelated pairs.

The material sequenced was blood. The rearrangement uses TRBV7-9 and TRBJ1-4, with D tentatively TRBD1 (5 bases). The source is a boy between 2 and 10 years old in good health. CDR3 amino acids: CASSPQGAMGNEKLFF. The CDR3 DNA reads as TGTGCCAGCAGCCCTCAAGGGGCTATGGGTAATGAAAAACTGTTTTTT. Together with reference TRBV7-9 and TRBJ1-4, the CDR3 gives the full variable domain: DTGVSQNPRHKITKRGQNVTFRCDPISEHNRLYWYRQTLGQGPEFLTYFQNEAQLEKSRLLSDRFSAERPKGSFSTLEIQRTEQGDSAMYLCASSPQGAMGNEKLFFGSGTQLSVL.